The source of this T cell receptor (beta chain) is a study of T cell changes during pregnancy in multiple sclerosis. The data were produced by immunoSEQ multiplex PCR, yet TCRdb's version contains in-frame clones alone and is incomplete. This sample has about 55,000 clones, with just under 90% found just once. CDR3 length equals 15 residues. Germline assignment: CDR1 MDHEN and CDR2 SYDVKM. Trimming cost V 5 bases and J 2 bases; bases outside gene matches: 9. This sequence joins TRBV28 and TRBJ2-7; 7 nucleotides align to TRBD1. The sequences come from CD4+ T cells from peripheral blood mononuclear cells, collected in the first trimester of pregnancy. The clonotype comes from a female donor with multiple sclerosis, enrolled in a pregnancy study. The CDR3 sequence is CASSTRQGFPYEQYF. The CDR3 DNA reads TGTGCCAGCAGTACCCGACAGGGCTTTCCCTACGAGCAGTACTTC.